This T cell receptor (beta chain) came from a study of cytomegalovirus exposure and HLA in healthy donors. The protocol was immunoSEQ multiplex PCR, while the TCRdb copy is restricted to in-frame clones and leaves out a portion. The sample lists 50,000 to 70,000 clones; 85% to 95% were seen once. The sequenced sample was PBMCs. This receptor was obtained from a woman aged 18-30 years in good health and CMV-seropositive.

The CDR3 bases are TGTGCCAGCAGCACACTAGCGGGGGGTTCCAATGAGCAGTTCTTC. Translating it yields CASSTLAGGSNEQFF. V and J are TRBV9 and TRBJ2-1, with TRBD2 identical over 12 bases. Germline CDR1 SGDLS, CDR2 YYNGEE. This CDR3 has 15 residues. V was clipped by 4 bases and J by 6 bases; unmatched bases: 5. The full variable domain, rest sourced from reference TRBV9 and TRBJ2-1, is DSGVTQTPKHLITATGQRVTLRCSPRSGDLSVYWYQQSLDQGLQFLIQYYNGEERAKGNILERFSAQQFPDLHSELNLSSLELGDSALYFCASSTLAGGSNEQFFGPGTRLTVL.